This T cell receptor (beta chain) comes out of a study of blood T cell repertoires in COVID-19. At the level of the study: From T cells, B-cell-depleted T cells, or PBMCs came the material, which was cDNA or gDNA.

Per the original data handling: Reference gene primers were amplified, and this amplification served to estimate nucleated cell counts. The method was immunoSEQ multiplex PCR; TCRdb's version includes in-frame clones alone and lacks a portion of them. The DNA gave D and trimming, while V, J and clone size come from that table. The sample holds about 280,000 clones, 65% to 90% seen once. Per germline, CDR1 LGHNA and CDR2 YNFKEQ. CDR3 size: 15 residues. Germline trimming cut 1 base from V and 6 bases from J; bases unmatched to any gene: 4. The origin of this receptor is a man aged 50 to 60 with active or convalescent COVID-19. Sequencing was done on a sample of peripheral blood. The chain links TRBV4-2 to TRBJ2-1, with TRBD1 identical over 9 bases. For the CDR3, the DNA is TGTGCCAGCAGCCAAGTCGGGACAGGGACCAATGAGCAGTTCTTC. Residues: CASSQVGTGTNEQFF.